Sequencing of this T cell receptor (beta chain) was carried out in a study of T cell responses to AZD1222 COVID-19 vaccine (dated by TCRdb to the early 2020s). For the wider study: AZD1222 recipients whose second dose came at about 4 weeks and those whose second dose came at about 12 weeks were combined into one group, since spike-specific TCR depth and breadth did not differ between the two schedules. A total of 240 or so trial participants underwent TCR sequencing, of whom roughly 210 had received two doses of AZD1222 and approximately 26 had received two doses of the MenACWY control vaccine. Trial participants were enrolled by age into 18-55, 56-69 and 70-plus year subgroups, with roughly 160, 29 and 62 TCR-sequenced participants respectively. The paper as a whole reports these results and caveats: Epitopes outside the regions mutated in the B.1.351 and B.1.1.7 variants were reportedly recognized by nearly half of the unique spike-specific TCRs. Conclusions about previously exposed vaccinees were limited because only six AZD1222 recipients were SARS-CoV-2 seropositive at baseline. Because no samples from the day 14 peak response were available, repertoires could be characterized only after the peak T cell response. Vaccine-associated CD4 TCRs spanned the whole spike protein, with dominant responses in regions 160-218 and 743-854. Most participants were white British and females outnumbered males, and the authors suggested that clonal diversity may have been underestimated. After two AZD1222 doses, spike-specific TCR breadth and depth were significantly higher than at day 0 and than in MenACWY recipients. In the small 56-69-year group, the increase in depth fell short of significance, most likely because of low power.

The CDR3 regions of human TCRbeta chains were analyzed by immunosequencing. The authors' pipeline ran thus. TCRs in the repertoires were matched against a reference library of SARS-CoV-2-specific TCRs that had been generated with the MIRA antigen-specificity platform. Breadth was defined as the fraction of unique TCRs that were SARS-CoV-2-associated, and depth was defined as the fraction of total T cells that were SARS-CoV-2-associated. Each spike-specific TCR was assigned to its reactive spike region and to a CD4 or CD8 class using the MIRA data. Log10-transformed breadth and depth values were compared by one-way ANOVA with Sidak's multiple comparisons tests. TCRdb retrieved this table from immuneACCESS and kept in-frame rearrangements only. Not all clones are present; in checked studies, unresolved V genes account for under half, and no reason is known for the remainder. V, J and clone size were drawn from that table, and D and trimming were deduced from the DNA. This sample lists under 70,000 clones; about 85% were detected once. In total, the top ten clones hold over 20% of the sample.

The sample's time point label, decoded: baseline before first vaccination. Vaccinee samples were obtained from the UK trials COV001 and COV002, which included a single-blind randomized controlled phase 2/3 trial of AZD1222 (ChAdOx1 nCoV-19) in healthy adults. For TCRbeta chain sequencing, PBMC samples were collected from trial participants at day 0 and at day 28 after the second dose. For CDR1 and CDR2, the germline V gene (reference sequence) lists SEHNR and FQNEAQ. The CDR3 goes from the cysteine to the phenylalanine over 12 residues. This entry keeps only the CDR3 DNA: 36 bases, framed from base 1. Trimming at the junction amounts to 5 bases on V and 7 bases on J, and the germline ends lie 9 bases apart. This clone was seen only a few times. Its antigen remains unidentified. Base qualities are missing; no much larger clone stands one base away.

The source material was peripheral blood, sampled on day 0 of AZD1222 vaccination. The chain employs TRBV7-9 and TRBJ2-1, with a weak D call of TRBD2 (5 bases match). The sequence derives from an adult in good health. For the CDR3, the sequence is CASSPTGNEQFF. The DNA is TGTGCCAGCAGCCCGACGGGGAATGAGCAGTTCTTC. When the CDR3 is completed using the reference TRBV7-9 and TRBJ2-1 genes on either side, the full variable domain is DTGVSQNPRHKITKRGQNVTFRCDPISEHNRLYWYRQTLGQGPEFLTYFQNEAQLEKSRLLSDRFSAERPKGSFSTLEIQRTEQGDSAMYLCASSPTGNEQFFGPGTRLTVL.